This entry is about one T cell receptor (beta chain). The data belong to a study of blood T cell repertoires in COVID-19. The assay was immunoSEQ multiplex PCR, and TCRdb's table has in-frame clones only and misses some. The profile shows over 100,000 clones, roughly 86% of them singletons. Losses at the gene ends were 2 bases for V and 5 bases for J; bases not matched to a gene: 10. From germline, CDR1 is SEHNR and CDR2 FQNEAQ (reference sequence). The CDR3 contains 18 residues. Source material: peripheral blood. This chain connects TRBV7-9 to TRBJ2-2; TRBD1 aligns across 11 bases. This sequence was found in a woman aged 70 to 79 with COVID-19, enrolled during active disease. The CDR3 spells CASSLKNRGTGGTGELFF. In DNA, the CDR3 is TGTGCCAGCAGCTTAAAAAACCGAGGGACAGGGGGAACCGGGGAGCTGTTTTTT.